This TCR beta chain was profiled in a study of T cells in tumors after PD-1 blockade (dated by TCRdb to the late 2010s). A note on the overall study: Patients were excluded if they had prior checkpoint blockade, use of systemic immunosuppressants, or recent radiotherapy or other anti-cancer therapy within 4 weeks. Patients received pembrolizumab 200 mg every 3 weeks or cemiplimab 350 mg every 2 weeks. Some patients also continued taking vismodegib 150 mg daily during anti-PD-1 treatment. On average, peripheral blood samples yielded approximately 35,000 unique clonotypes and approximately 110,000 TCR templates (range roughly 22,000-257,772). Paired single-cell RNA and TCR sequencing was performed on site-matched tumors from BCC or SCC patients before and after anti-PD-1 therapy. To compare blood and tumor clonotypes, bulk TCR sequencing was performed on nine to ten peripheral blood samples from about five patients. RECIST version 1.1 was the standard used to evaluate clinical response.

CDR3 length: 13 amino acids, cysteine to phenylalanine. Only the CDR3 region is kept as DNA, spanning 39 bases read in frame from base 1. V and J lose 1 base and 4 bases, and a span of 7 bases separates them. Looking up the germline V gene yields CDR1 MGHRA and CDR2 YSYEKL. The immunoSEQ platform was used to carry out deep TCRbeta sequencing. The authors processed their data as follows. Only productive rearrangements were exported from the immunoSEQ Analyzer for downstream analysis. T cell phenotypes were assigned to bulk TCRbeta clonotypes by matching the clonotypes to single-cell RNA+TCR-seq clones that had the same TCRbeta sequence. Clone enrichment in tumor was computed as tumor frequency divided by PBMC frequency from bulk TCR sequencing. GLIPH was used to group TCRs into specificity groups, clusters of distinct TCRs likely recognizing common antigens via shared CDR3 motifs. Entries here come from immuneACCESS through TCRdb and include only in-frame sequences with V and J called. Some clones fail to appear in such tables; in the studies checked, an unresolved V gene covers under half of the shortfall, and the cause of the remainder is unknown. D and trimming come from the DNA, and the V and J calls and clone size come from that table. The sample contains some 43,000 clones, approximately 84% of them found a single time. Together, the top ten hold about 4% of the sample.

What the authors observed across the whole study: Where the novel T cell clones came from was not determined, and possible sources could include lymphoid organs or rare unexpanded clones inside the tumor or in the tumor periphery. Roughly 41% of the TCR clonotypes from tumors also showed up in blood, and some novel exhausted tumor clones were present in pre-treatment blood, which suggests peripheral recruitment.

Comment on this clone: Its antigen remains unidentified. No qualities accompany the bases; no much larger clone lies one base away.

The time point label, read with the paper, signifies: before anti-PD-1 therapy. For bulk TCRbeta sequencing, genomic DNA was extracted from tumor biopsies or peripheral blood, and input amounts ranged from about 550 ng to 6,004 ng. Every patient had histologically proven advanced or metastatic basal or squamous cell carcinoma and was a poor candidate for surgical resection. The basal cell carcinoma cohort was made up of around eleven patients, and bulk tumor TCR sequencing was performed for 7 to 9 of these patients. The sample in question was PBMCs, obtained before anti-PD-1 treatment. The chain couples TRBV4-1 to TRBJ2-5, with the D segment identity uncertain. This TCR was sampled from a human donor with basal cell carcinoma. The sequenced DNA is TGCGCCAGCAGCCAAGTTGGGGTAGAGACCCAGTACTTC. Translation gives CASSQVGVETQYF.